Listed below are T cell receptor beta chains from one sample, sequenced in a study of T-cell memory formation after mild COVID-19. TCRdb independently ran MiXCR on the 5' RACE reads; one entry per CDR3 protein. Among roughly 300,000 distinct CDR3 sequences listed, roughly 8.2% were seen once. The sequenced material came from PBMCs or a T cell subset sorted from them (not recorded which). Receptors originate from a man younger than 35 who had mild COVID-19 (a few samples of this study predate the infection). Cell type and time point are not known. Both conserved end residues are part of each CDR3. A D gene is named only where the DNA matches it firmly. Clone size is shown for a subset of rows, as once, few, many or a class of expanded clone.

clone_size: many
d_call: NA
j_call: TRBJ2-3
v_call: TRBV2
cdr3_nt: TGTGCCAGCAGTGAGCACACAGATACGCAGTATTTT
cdr3_aa: CASSEHTDTQYF

clone_size: NA
d_call: TRBD1
j_call: TRBJ1-5
v_call: TRBV7-6
cdr3_nt: TGTGCCAGCAGCCAGGGCTACAGGGGGGGCAATCAGCCCCAGCATTTT
cdr3_aa: CASSQGYRGGNQPQHF

clone_size: NA
d_call: TRBD1
j_call: TRBJ1-6
v_call: TRBV15
cdr3_nt: TGTGCCACCAAGACAGGGACTAATTCACCCCTCCACTTT
cdr3_aa: CATKTGTNSPLHF

clone_size: few
d_call: NA
j_call: TRBJ2-7
v_call: TRBV7-2
cdr3_nt: TGTGCCAGCATCCTAGGGGTCGGCTACGAGCAGTACTTC
cdr3_aa: CASILGVGYEQYF

clone_size: NA
d_call: NA
j_call: TRBJ2-3
v_call: TRBV29-1
cdr3_nt: TGCAGCGTTGGTGGGGCCGGCCCTACTAGGGCAGATACGCAGTATTTT
cdr3_aa: CSVGGAGPTRADTQYF

clone_size: few
d_call: NA
j_call: TRBJ2-3
v_call: TRBV30
cdr3_nt: TGTGCCTGGAGCATCGCAGATACGCAGTATTTT
cdr3_aa: CAWSIADTQYF

clone_size: few
d_call: NA
j_call: TRBJ1-2
v_call: TRBV9
cdr3_nt: TGTGCCAGCAGCGTAGGAGTCTATGGCTACACCTTC
cdr3_aa: CASSVGVYGYTF

clone_size: few
d_call: TRBD1
j_call: TRBJ2-5
v_call: TRBV5-1
cdr3_nt: TGCGCCAGCAGCTTGCCGGTCGGGACAGGGATGGAGACCCAGTACTTC
cdr3_aa: CASSLPVGTGMETQYF

clone_size: few
d_call: NA
j_call: TRBJ2-1
v_call: TRBV12-3/TRBV12-4
cdr3_nt: TGTGCCAGCAGTTTGTTTCTGCGGCTTTACAATGAGCAGTTCTTC
cdr3_aa: CASSLFLRLYNEQFF

clone_size: few
d_call: TRBD1
j_call: TRBJ2-2
v_call: TRBV19
cdr3_nt: TGTGCCAGTAGCCAGGGAGGACAGGGGATGACCGGGGAGCTGTTTTTT
cdr3_aa: CASSQGGQGMTGELFF

clone_size: NA
d_call: TRBD2
j_call: TRBJ2-3
v_call: TRBV4-2
cdr3_nt: TGTGCCAGCAGCCAAGAGCGGGGGGCTAGCACAGATACGCAGTATTTT
cdr3_aa: CASSQERGASTDTQYF

clone_size: NA
d_call: NA
j_call: TRBJ2-5
v_call: TRBV5-6
cdr3_nt: TGTGCCAGCGGGGGACAAGGCCTTTACGAGACCCAGTACTTC
cdr3_aa: CASGGQGLYETQYF

clone_size: NA
d_call: TRBD2
j_call: TRBJ2-3
v_call: TRBV20-1
cdr3_nt: TGCAGTGCGGCTAGCGGGAGAGGGGATACGCAGTATTTT
cdr3_aa: CSAASGRGDTQYF

clone_size: NA
d_call: NA
j_call: TRBJ1-2
v_call: TRBV3-1
cdr3_nt: TGTGCCAGCAGCCAATTCTATGGCTACACCTTC
cdr3_aa: CASSQFYGYTF

clone_size: few
d_call: NA
j_call: TRBJ2-1
v_call: TRBV4-3
cdr3_nt: TGCGCCAGCAGCCAAACCGGGACCTTAACCCTCTACAATGAGCAGTTCTTC
cdr3_aa: CASSQTGTLTLYNEQFF

clone_size: few
d_call: NA
j_call: TRBJ2-6
v_call: TRBV20-1
cdr3_nt: TGCAGTGCTAGAGATGCGAGGGCTGGGGCCAACGTCCTGACTTTC
cdr3_aa: CSARDARAGANVLTF

clone_size: NA
d_call: TRBD2
j_call: TRBJ2-7
v_call: TRBV4-3
cdr3_nt: TGCGCCAGCAGCCAAGACGGGCCAGCGGGGGCCTACGAGCAGTACTTC
cdr3_aa: CASSQDGPAGAYEQYF

clone_size: NA
d_call: NA
j_call: TRBJ2-1
v_call: TRBV5-4
cdr3_nt: TGTGCCAGCAGCGCCGGTCGCGCCGGGACAAATAATGAGCAGTTCTTC
cdr3_aa: CASSAGRAGTNNEQFF

clone_size: many
d_call: NA
j_call: TRBJ2-3
v_call: TRBV12-3/TRBV12-4
cdr3_nt: TGTGCCAGCAGGGCCCTGACGGGCACAGATACGCAGTATTTT
cdr3_aa: CASRALTGTDTQYF

clone_size: few
d_call: NA
j_call: TRBJ1-1
v_call: TRBV5-4
cdr3_nt: TGTGCCAGCAGCCCAACGTGGGGGGACACTGAAGCTTTCTTT
cdr3_aa: CASSPTWGDTEAFF

clone_size: many
d_call: NA
j_call: TRBJ2-3
v_call: TRBV7-2
cdr3_nt: TGTGCCAGCAGCTCCCGGACCCGCTATACGCAGTATTTT
cdr3_aa: CASSSRTRYTQYF

clone_size: few
d_call: NA
j_call: TRBJ1-1
v_call: TRBV5-4
cdr3_nt: TGTGCCAGCAGCCCCGATCCAGACAGTCTGATGAACACTGAAGCTTTCTTT
cdr3_aa: CASSPDPDSLMNTEAFF

clone_size: many
d_call: NA
j_call: TRBJ1-2
v_call: TRBV24-1
cdr3_nt: TGTGCCACCAGTGAAACAGCAGACTATGGCTACACCTTC
cdr3_aa: CATSETADYGYTF

clone_size: few
d_call: NA
j_call: TRBJ2-5
v_call: TRBV7-9
cdr3_nt: TGTGCCAGCAGGCCCACAGGAGGGGCGGAGACCCAGTACTTC
cdr3_aa: CASRPTGGAETQYF

clone_size: few
d_call: NA
j_call: TRBJ1-1
v_call: TRBV12-3/TRBV12-4
cdr3_nt: TGTGCCAGCAGTTTAGCCCCTGTTCCGAACACTGAAGCTTTCTTT
cdr3_aa: CASSLAPVPNTEAFF

clone_size: many
d_call: NA
j_call: TRBJ2-2
v_call: TRBV12-5
cdr3_nt: TGTGCTAGTGGTTTGCTTACGGGACACCTAACCGGGGAGCTGTTTTTT
cdr3_aa: CASGLLTGHLTGELFF

clone_size: NA
d_call: TRBD2
j_call: TRBJ2-3
v_call: TRBV11-2
cdr3_nt: TGTGCCAGCAGCCCAAATCTAGCGGGGGTGGCAGATACGCAGTATTTT
cdr3_aa: CASSPNLAGVADTQYF

clone_size: NA
d_call: NA
j_call: TRBJ1-6
v_call: TRBV5-4
cdr3_nt: TGTGCCAGCAGCTTGAAAGGGGTTTCACCCCTCCACTTT
cdr3_aa: CASSLKGVSPLHF

clone_size: few
d_call: TRBD1
j_call: TRBJ2-2
v_call: TRBV6-4
cdr3_nt: TGTGCCAGCAGTCTAGCACAGGGGCGGAACACCGGGGAGCTGTTTTTT
cdr3_aa: CASSLAQGRNTGELFF

clone_size: few
d_call: NA
j_call: TRBJ2-7
v_call: TRBV12-3/TRBV12-4
cdr3_nt: TGTGCCAGCAGTTTCTCGGCAGGCTCCTACGAGCAGTACTTC
cdr3_aa: CASSFSAGSYEQYF

clone_size: NA
d_call: TRBD2
j_call: TRBJ2-3
v_call: TRBV11-2
cdr3_nt: TGTGCCAGCAGCTTAGATCGGGCTAGCGGGGGGGCAGATACGCAGTATTTT
cdr3_aa: CASSLDRASGGADTQYF

clone_size: few
d_call: NA
j_call: TRBJ2-3
v_call: TRBV7-2
cdr3_nt: TGTGCCAGCAGCCCGAGGTGGGGTAGCACAGATACGCAGTATTTT
cdr3_aa: CASSPRWGSTDTQYF

clone_size: few
d_call: NA
j_call: TRBJ2-6
v_call: TRBV5-1
cdr3_nt: TGCGCCAGCAGTTACGTTGCTGGGGCCAACGTCCTGACTTTC
cdr3_aa: CASSYVAGANVLTF

clone_size: NA
d_call: TRBD1
j_call: TRBJ1-6
v_call: TRBV6-1
cdr3_nt: TGTGCCAGCAGTACACCGACAGGGTTGCAAAATTCACCCCTCCACTTT
cdr3_aa: CASSTPTGLQNSPLHF

clone_size: NA
d_call: TRBD1
j_call: TRBJ2-1
v_call: TRBV24-1
cdr3_nt: TGTGCCACCAGAGGGACAGGACCATACAATGAGCAGTTCTTC
cdr3_aa: CATRGTGPYNEQFF